These T cell receptor beta chains were read from a single sample in a study of control samples from healthy donors and cancer patients. The assay was immunoSEQ multiplex PCR, and TCRdb's table has in-frame clones only and misses some. The sample gives 55,000 to 70,000 clones, approximately 89% of which show up once; roughly 0.91% is in the top ten. Material for sequencing was PBMCs. These receptors all come from a man under 40 with colorectal cancer. Both conserved end residues are part of each CDR3. The D gene is left open where the match is weak. The size of a clone is reported for some rows only, either as once, few or many, or as a class for expanded clones.

D	length	V	J	size	DNA	CDR3
NA	14	TRBV9	TRBJ1-6	NA	TGTGCCAGCAGCGTAGGCGACGGGAATTCACCCCTCCACTTT	CASSVGDGNSPLHF
NA	12	TRBV18	TRBJ1-1	few	TGTGCCAGCTCGAATCTGAGGGCTGAAGCTTTCTTT	CASSNLRAEAFF
NA	12	TRBV30	TRBJ1-1	NA	TGTGCCTGGAGTGGGGGGGGAGCTGAAGCTTTCTTT	CAWSGGGAEAFF
NA	12	TRBV30	TRBJ1-1	NA	TGTGCCTGGAGTGGGGGTAACACTGAAGCTTTCTTT	CAWSGGNTEAFF
NA	17	TRBV4-3	TRBJ2-2	NA	TGCGCCAGCAGCCACCGGACTGACCCTATCGGTCCCGGGGAGCTGTTTTTT	CASSHRTDPIGPGELFF
NA	17	TRBV7-6	TRBJ2-5	NA	TGTGCCAGCAGCCCTTCGGGCGGCACAACCCTGGGGGAGACCCAGTACTTC	CASSPSGGTTLGETQYF
NA	18	TRBV14	TRBJ2-3	NA	TGTGCCAGCAGCCAAGATGTAGTAGGGCTACCAGGCACGGATACGCAGTATTTT	CASSQDVVGLPGTDTQYF
NA	12	TRBV28	TRBJ2-7	NA	TGTGCCAGCAGTTTAGGGGGATACGAGCAGTACTTC	CASSLGGYEQYF
TRBD1	15	TRBV20-1	TRBJ2-7	NA	TGCAGTGCTAGTATAGCCGGGACAGACTCCTACGAGCAGTACTTC	CSASIAGTDSYEQYF
NA	15	TRBV4-3	TRBJ1-3	NA	TGCGCCAGCAGCCAAGGCCAGTACTCTGGAAACACCATATATTTT	CASSQGQYSGNTIYF
TRBD2	15	TRBV7-8	TRBJ2-5	NA	TGTGCCAGCAGCTTAGCGTGGGGGGGCCAAGAGACCCAGTACTTC	CASSLAWGGQETQYF
TRBD1	18	TRBV4-1	TRBJ1-3	NA	TGCGCCAGCAGCCCTAAGGCAACAGGGGAAGTTCGTGGAAACACCATATATTTT	CASSPKATGEVRGNTIYF
TRBD2	17	TRBV2	TRBJ2-3	NA	TGTGCCAGCAGTTACACTAGCGGGGGGTCCAGCACAGATACGCAGTATTTT	CASSYTSGGSSTDTQYF
NA	13	TRBV9	TRBJ2-3	NA	TGTGCCAGCAGCCCAACAAGCACAGATACGCAGTATTTT	CASSPTSTDTQYF
NA	12	TRBV7-2	TRBJ2-2	NA	TGTGCCAGCAGCCCTACTAGAGGGGAGCTGTTTTTT	CASSPTRGELFF
TRBD1	23	TRBV4-2	TRBJ2-7	NA	TGTGCCAGCAGCCAAGATCGGGTCTTCACCACCGGGACAGTAGGTCTCGTTCAAGCGGAGCAGTACTTC	CASSQDRVFTTGTVGLVQAEQYF
TRBD2	12	TRBV11-2	TRBJ2-1	NA	TGTGCCAGCAGCTCCAGAGCGGGGGAGACGTTCTTC	CASSSRAGETFF
NA	14	TRBV2	TRBJ2-1	NA	TGTGCCAGCAGTGACAGCAGCTCCTACAATGAGCAGTTCTTC	CASSDSSSYNEQFF
NA	18	TRBV11-2	TRBJ2-1	NA	TGTGCCAGCAGCTTAGTGACGGGGAGATACAGCTCCTACAATGAGCAGTTCTTC	CASSLVTGRYSSYNEQFF
TRBD1	16	TRBV2	TRBJ2-7	few	TGTGCCAGCAGTCATCCGGGACAGGGAGTTCCCTACGAGCAGTACTTC	CASSHPGQGVPYEQYF
NA	18	TRBV7-2	TRBJ1-3	NA	TGTGCCAGCAGCCCCAACCCTTACGGAGGGGGTCCTGGAAACACCATATATTTT	CASSPNPYGGGPGNTIYF
NA	15	TRBV30	TRBJ2-7	NA	TGTGCCTGGAGTCGGGGAGGCGTCCAATCCTACGAGCAGTACTTC	CAWSRGGVQSYEQYF
TRBD2	14	TRBV10-3	TRBJ2-7	NA	TGTGCCATCGGGATCGGAGCGGGGGGTAGGGAGCAGTACTTC	CAIGIGAGGREQYF
TRBD1	16	TRBV7-2	TRBJ2-2	NA	TGTGCCAGCAGACAAAACGGTCAGGGGGTGACCGGGGAGCTGTTTTTT	CASRQNGQGVTGELFF
NA	15	TRBV7-9	TRBJ2-3	NA	TGTGCCAGCAGCCCGACAGGAAAGTCCACAGATACGCAGTATTTT	CASSPTGKSTDTQYF
NA	14	TRBV5-6	TRBJ2-5	NA	TGTGCCAGCAGCTTGGCGGGCAGGGAAGAGACCCAGTACTTC	CASSLAGREETQYF
NA	15	TRBV6-5	TRBJ1-5	few	TGTGCCAGCAGTTACTCCGTCCTCTCTGAGCAGCCCCAGCATTTT	CASSYSVLSEQPQHF
NA	13	TRBV7-2	TRBJ1-5	NA	TGTGCCAGCACCTTGGATAGCAATCAGCCCCAGCATTTT	CASTLDSNQPQHF
NA	15	TRBV2	TRBJ1-5	NA	TGTGCCAGCAGTGAAGCGCTTGGGGGGAATCAGCCCCAGCATTTT	CASSEALGGNQPQHF
TRBD1	15	TRBV19	TRBJ1-6	NA	TGTGCCAGTAGTATAGCCGGACAGGGTAGTTCACCCCTCCACTTT	CASSIAGQGSSPLHF
NA	13	TRBV12-5	TRBJ1-1	NA	TGTGCTAGTGGTACAGGGCCACGGGCTGAAGCTTTCTTT	CASGTGPRAEAFF
NA	16	TRBV19	TRBJ2-1	NA	TGTGCCAGCCGAACTGACCTTAGCGGCCGAAACAATGAGCAGTTCTTC	CASRTDLSGRNNEQFF
TRBD1	16	TRBV5-6	TRBJ2-7	NA	TGTGCCAGCAGCTCAAATCCGGGACAGGGTAGGTACGAGCAGTACTTC	CASSSNPGQGRYEQYF
NA	17	TRBV13	TRBJ1-3	NA	TGTGCCAGCAGCTTAGGCGGGGACTTGATTTCTGGAAACACCATATATTTT	CASSLGGDLISGNTIYF
NA	14	TRBV2	TRBJ1-2	NA	TGTGCCAGCATCTTAATAGGGGGAAAAGGGGGCTACACCTTC	CASILIGGKGGYTF
NA	14	TRBV6-1	TRBJ2-2	few	TGTGCCAGCAGTGAGAACCGTAACACCGGGGAGCTGTTTTTT	CASSENRNTGELFF
TRBD2	15	TRBV5-4	TRBJ2-3	once	TGTGCCAGCAGCGGAGAGGGACTAGCTACAGATACGCAGTATTTT	CASSGEGLATDTQYF
NA	12	TRBV6-5	TRBJ2-5	NA	TGTGCCAGCAGCCGACAGAAAGAGACCCAGTACTTC	CASSRQKETQYF